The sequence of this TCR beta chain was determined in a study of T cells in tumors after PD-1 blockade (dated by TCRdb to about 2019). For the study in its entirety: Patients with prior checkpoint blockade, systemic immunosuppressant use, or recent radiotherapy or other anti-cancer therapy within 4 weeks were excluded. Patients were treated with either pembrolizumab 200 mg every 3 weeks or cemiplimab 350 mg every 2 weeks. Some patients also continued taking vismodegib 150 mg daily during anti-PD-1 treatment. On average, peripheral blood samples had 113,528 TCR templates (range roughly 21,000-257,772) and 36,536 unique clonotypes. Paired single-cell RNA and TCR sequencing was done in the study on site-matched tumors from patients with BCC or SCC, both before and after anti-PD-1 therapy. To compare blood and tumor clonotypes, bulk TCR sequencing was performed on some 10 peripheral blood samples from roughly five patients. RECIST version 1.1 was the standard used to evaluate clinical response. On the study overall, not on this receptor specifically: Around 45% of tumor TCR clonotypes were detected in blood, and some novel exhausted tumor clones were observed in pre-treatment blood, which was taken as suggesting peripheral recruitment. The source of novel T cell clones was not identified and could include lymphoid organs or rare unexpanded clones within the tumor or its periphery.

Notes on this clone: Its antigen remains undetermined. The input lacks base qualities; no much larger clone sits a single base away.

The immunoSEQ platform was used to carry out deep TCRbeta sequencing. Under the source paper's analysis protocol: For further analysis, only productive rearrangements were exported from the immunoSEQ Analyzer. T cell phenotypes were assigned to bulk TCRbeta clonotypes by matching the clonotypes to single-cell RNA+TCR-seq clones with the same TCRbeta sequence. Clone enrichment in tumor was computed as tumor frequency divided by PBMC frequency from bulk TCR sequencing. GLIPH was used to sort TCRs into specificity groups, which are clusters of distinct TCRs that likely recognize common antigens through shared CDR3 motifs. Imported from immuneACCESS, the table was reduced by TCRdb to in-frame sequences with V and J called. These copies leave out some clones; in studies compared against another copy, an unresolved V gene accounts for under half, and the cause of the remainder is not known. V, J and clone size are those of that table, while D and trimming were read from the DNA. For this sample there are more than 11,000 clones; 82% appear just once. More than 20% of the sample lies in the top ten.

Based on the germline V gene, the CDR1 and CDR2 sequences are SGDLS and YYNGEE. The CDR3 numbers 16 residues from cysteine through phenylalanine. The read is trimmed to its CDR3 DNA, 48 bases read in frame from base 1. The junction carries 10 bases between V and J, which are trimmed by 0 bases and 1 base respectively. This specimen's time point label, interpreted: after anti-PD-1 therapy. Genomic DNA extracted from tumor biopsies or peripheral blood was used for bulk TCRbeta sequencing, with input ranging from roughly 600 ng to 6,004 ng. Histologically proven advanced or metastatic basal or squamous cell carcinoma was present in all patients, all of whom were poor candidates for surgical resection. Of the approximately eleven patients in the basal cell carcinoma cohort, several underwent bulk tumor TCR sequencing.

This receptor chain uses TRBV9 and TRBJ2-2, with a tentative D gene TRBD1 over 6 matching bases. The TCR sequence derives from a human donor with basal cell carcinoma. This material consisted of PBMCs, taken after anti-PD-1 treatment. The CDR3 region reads CASSVGAGENTGELFF. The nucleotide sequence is TGTGCCAGCAGCGTAGGTGCAGGGGAGAACACCGGGGAGCTGTTTTTT.